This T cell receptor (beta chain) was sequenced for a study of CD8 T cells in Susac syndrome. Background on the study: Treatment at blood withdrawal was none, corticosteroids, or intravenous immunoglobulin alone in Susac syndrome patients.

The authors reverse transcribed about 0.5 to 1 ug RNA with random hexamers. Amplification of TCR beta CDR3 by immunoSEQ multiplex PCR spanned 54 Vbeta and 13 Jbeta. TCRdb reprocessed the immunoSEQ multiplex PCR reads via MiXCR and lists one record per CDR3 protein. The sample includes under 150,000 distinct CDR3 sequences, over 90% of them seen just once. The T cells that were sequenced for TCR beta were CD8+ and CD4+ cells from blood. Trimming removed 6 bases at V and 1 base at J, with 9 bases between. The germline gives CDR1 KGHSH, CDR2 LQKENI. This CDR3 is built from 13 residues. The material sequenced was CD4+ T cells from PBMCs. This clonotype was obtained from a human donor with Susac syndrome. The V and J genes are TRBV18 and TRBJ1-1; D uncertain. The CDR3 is CASSRTENTEAFF. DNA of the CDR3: TGTGCCAGCTCCCGTACGGAGAACACTGAAGCTTTCTTT.